What follows are 27 T cell receptor beta chains derived from one specimen sequenced in a study of shared clonotypes between healthy human individuals. Data came from immunoSEQ multiplex PCR; TCRdb stores just in-frame clones and leaves some out. The table has some 2.1 million clones, about 95% seen once. Naive CD8 cells lacked CD45RO, underwent positive selection for CCR7 and left out terminally differentiated effector memory CD45RA+ cells. The sequencing input was naive CD8+ T cells sorted from blood. These receptors all come from a man between 18 and 35 years old in good health.

The chain employs TRBV29-1 and TRBJ2-7, with 9 bases identical to TRBD1. This CDR3 has 13 amino acids. In germline, CDR1 is SQVTM, CDR2 ANQGSEA. The ends lost 5 bases at V and 5 bases at J; junction bases unmatched: 7. As DNA, the CDR3 is TGCAGCGTTCCCGGGACAGGGATCCACGAGCAGTACTTC. This translates into CSVPGTGIHEQYF.

The V call is TRBV12-5, the J call TRBJ2-2, with D possibly being TRBD1 (6 bases). Germline V gene data show CDR1 as LGHNT and CDR2 as FRNRAP. V dropped 4 bases and J dropped 5 bases, with 14 bases sitting between them. This CDR3 has 15 residues. CDR3 coding DNA: TGTGCTAGTGGTTCAATGACAGGAGAAACCGGGGAGCTGTTTTTT. As protein: CASGSMTGETGELFF.

The rearrangement links TRBV11-3 to TRBJ2-7, with unresolved D. Deletions cut 1 base from V and 6 bases from J, with 10 bases between. Per germline, CDR1 SGHNT and CDR2 YENEEA. This CDR3 has 13 residues. The CDR3 nucleotides read TGTGCCAGCAGCTTAGGAGTGGGTTCCGAGCAGTACTTC. Translating gives CASSLGVGSEQYF.

This chain joins TRBV15 and TRBJ2-2; D ambiguous. Looked up from germline, CDR1 is LNHNV and CDR2 is YYDKDF (reference sequence). Trimming removed 5 bases at V and 6 bases at J, with 13 bases between. The CDR3 contains 14 residues. CDR3 sequence reads: CATSSDFVAGELFF. CDR3 in DNA: TGTGCCACCAGCTCAGATTTCGTCGCCGGGGAGCTGTTTTTT.

The chain has TRBV18 and TRBJ2-7; the D is unclear. Trimming cost V 6 bases and J 3 bases, with 12 bases left between them. The germline V gene encodes CDR1 KGHSH and CDR2 LQKENI. CDR3 length: 13 amino acids. Written as DNA, the CDR3 is TGTGCCAGCTCTCCTTCGGCCGGCTACGAGCAGTACTTC. Translating gives CASSPSAGYEQYF.

V usage is TRBV25-1 and J usage is TRBJ2-1; D is tentatively TRBD1 or TRBD2 (5 bases each). This CDR3 has 11 residues. CDR1 is MGHDK, CDR2 SYGVNS, per germline. V was cut by 10 bases and J by 11 bases, with 15 bases left in between. The CDR3 sequence is CATTEGPQQFF. CDR3 DNA sequence: TGTGCCACCACAGAGGGGCCGCAGCAGTTCTTC.

This clone was counted a single time. The same CDR3 can be traced to other DNA sequences in this sample. This rearrangement joins TRBV28 to TRBJ2-7, with a tentative D call TRBD1 (7 bases). This CDR3 spans 14 amino acids. Between the trimmed V and J ends, which lost 4 bases and 0 bases, there was a span of 10 bases. Germline lookup yields CDR1 MDHEN and CDR2 SYDVKM. The CDR3 nucleotides are TGTGCCAGCAGTTACAGGGGACTCTCCTACGAGCAGTACTTC. Translation gives CASSYRGLSYEQYF.

The V gene is TRBV5-1, the J gene TRBJ2-1; D not resolved. Trimming took 0 bases from V and 0 from J, leaving 10 bases between them. The length of the CDR3 is 16 residues. CDR1 and CDR2 from the germline V gene are SGHRS and YFSETQ. The CDR3 region is CASSLEPHSSYNEQFF. The DNA of the CDR3 is TGCGCCAGCAGCTTGGAACCCCACAGCTCCTACAATGAGCAGTTCTTC.

V gene TRBV6-1 combines with J gene TRBJ2-7; 8 nucleotides line up with TRBD1. J gave up 3 bases and V 4 bases, and 8 bases lay outside the gene matches. Germline loops: CDR1 MNHNS, CDR2 SASEGT. This CDR3 is built from 15 residues. The CDR3, as DNA: TGTGCCAGCAGTGCGGACAGGGATAAATTCTACGAGCAGTACTTC. Its protein is CASSADRDKFYEQYF.

V usage is TRBV27 and J usage is TRBJ2-1; either TRBD1 or TRBD2 may fit D (5 bases each). Between the trimmed V and J ends, which lost 6 bases and 6 bases, there was a span of 12 bases. CDR1 is MNHEY and CDR2 is SMNVEV in the germline V gene (reference sequence). This CDR3 comprises 13 residues. The CDR3 here is CASSPWGSNEQFF. As DNA, the CDR3 is TGTGCCAGCAGCCCCTGGGGGAGCAATGAGCAGTTCTTC.

V gene TRBV5-6 combines with J gene TRBJ2-2, with 9 bases identical to TRBD1. Per germline, CDR1 SGHDT and CDR2 YYEEEE. The CDR3 has 18 amino acids. Trimming cost V 1 base and J 6 bases; bases outside gene matches: 13. CDR3 sequence: CASSLSSGQGRWAGELFF. The CDR3 coding sequence is TGTGCCAGCAGCTTGTCCTCGGGACAGGGTCGGTGGGCCGGGGAGCTGTTTTTT.

This chain links TRBV27 with TRBJ2-7; D remains ambiguous. V lost 2 bases and J lost 7, with 12 bases in between. The CDR3 consists of 13 residues. Germline V CDR1 and CDR2: MNHEY, SMNVEV (reference sequence). The DNA for the CDR3 is TGTGCCAGCAGTTTAGGCCGGTCATGGGAGCAGTACTTC. Its translation is CASSLGRSWEQYF.

This chain links TRBV6-1 with TRBJ1-5; D gene ambiguous. Germline-derived CDR1 and CDR2 are MNHNS and SASEGT. The V end lost 8 bases, the J end lost 0 bases, and 14 bases lay between the germline ends. The CDR3 loop spans 15 amino acids. CDR3: CASCGVEISNQPQHF. The CDR3 nucleotides are TGTGCCAGCTGCGGGGTAGAGATTAGCAATCAGCCCCAGCATTTT.

The chain is built from TRBV10-1 and TRBJ2-7, with 9 bases aligning to TRBD1. The CDR3 is made up of 14 amino acids. The germline V gene encodes CDR1 WNHNN and CDR2 SYGVQD (reference sequence). V lost 5 bases and J lost 2; bases outside the gene matches: 4. The CDR3 nucleotides are TGCGCCAGCAGTCCCGGGACAGGGACCTACGAGCAGTACTTC. Translating gives CASSPGTGTYEQYF.

The V gene is TRBV28, the J gene TRBJ2-7; D is possibly TRBD1 or TRBD2 (5 bases each). Germline V gene sequence: CDR1 MDHEN, CDR2 SYDVKM. The V end was cut by 3 bases, the J end by 2 bases, with 14 bases between. The CDR3 spans 15 residues. CDR3 amino acids: CASSFTTSGPYEQYF. DNA for the CDR3: TGTGCCAGCAGTTTTACCACCTCGGGACCCTACGAGCAGTACTTC.

DNA for the CDR3: TGCAGCGTTGTTGGTACGAACACCGGGGAGCTGTTTTTT. Translating it yields CSVVGTNTGELFF. The chain carries TRBV29-1 and TRBJ2-2; D uncertain. Germline-derived CDR1 and CDR2 are SQVTM and ANQGSEA. V was shortened by 4 bases and J by 0 bases, with 6 bases between the two germline ends. CDR3 length: 13 residues.

The chain recombines TRBV27 with TRBJ2-1; D unclear. Germline values: CDR1 MNHEY, CDR2 SMNVEV (reference sequence). Trimming took 2 bases from V and 4 from J, leaving 12 bases between them. The CDR3 is 15 residues long. The CDR3 reads CASSLGALGYNEQFF. The CDR3 DNA sequence: TGTGCCAGCAGTTTAGGAGCGCTTGGGTACAATGAGCAGTTCTTC.

This chain joins TRBV6-1 and TRBJ2-7; D might be TRBD1 (5 bases). V lost 2 bases, J lost 4 bases, and 15 bases lay in between. The V gene's germline CDR1 is MNHNS and CDR2 SASEGT. The CDR3 is 15 residues long. CDR3 nucleotides: TGTGCCAGCAGTGAACTAGTCAGGGTGGGTTACGAGCAGTACTTC. Translating gives CASSELVRVGYEQYF.

The CDR3, as DNA: TGTGCCAGCAGCTTAGGGGCAGGGGGAGATCCAGATACGCAGTATTTT. Encoded protein: CASSLGAGGDPDTQYF. This rearrangement joins TRBV11-2 to TRBJ2-3; 7 bases agree with TRBD1. This CDR3 has 16 residues. Germline V lookup: CDR1 SGHAT, CDR2 FQNNGV. Losses at the gene ends were 1 base for V and 4 bases for J; bases not matched to a gene: 8.

This sequence joins TRBV5-6 and TRBJ1-5; D is possibly TRBD1 (5 bases). CDR3 length equals 14 residues. The V end lost 2 bases, the J end lost 5 bases, and 11 bases lay between the germline ends. CDR1 is SGHDT and CDR2 is YYEEEE in the germline V gene. In nucleotides, the CDR3 is TGTGCCAGCAGCTTTTACGGGGGAGATCAGCCCCAGCATTTT. Protein product: CASSFYGGDQPQHF.

The V gene is TRBV7-2, the J gene TRBJ2-3; D unclear. In germline, CDR1 is SGHTA, CDR2 FQGNSA. The germline V and J ends were trimmed by 5 bases and 3 bases, with 9 bases remaining between them. This CDR3 contains 13 residues. The CDR3 sequence: CASSVGRTDTQYF. DNA of the CDR3: TGTGCCAGCAGCGTCGGACGAACAGATACGCAGTATTTT. The full variable domain, in which reference TRBV7-2 and TRBJ2-3 provide the parts outside the CDR3, is GAGVSQSPSNKVTEKGKDVELRCDPISGHTALYWYRQSLGQGLEFLIYFQGNSAPDKSGLPSDRFSAERTGGSVSTLTIQRTQQEDSAVYLCASSVGRTDTQYFGPGTRLTVL.

The chain is built from TRBV7-9 and TRBJ2-1; 11 nucleotides align to TRBD1. The germline V gene encodes CDR1 SEHNR and CDR2 FQNEAQ (reference sequence). V lost 5 bases, J lost 2 bases, and 2 bases stayed unmatched. The CDR3 spans 15 residues. CDR3 loop: CASSMGQGAYNEQFF. Here the CDR3 DNA reads TGTGCCAGCAGCATGGGACAGGGGGCCTACAATGAGCAGTTCTTC.

The chain links TRBV30 to TRBJ2-1; D is possibly TRBD2 (6 bases). This CDR3 is built from 12 residues. Trimming cost V 0 bases and J 9 bases, with 9 bases left between them. Per the germline V gene, CDR1 is GTSNPN and CDR2 is SVGIG (reference sequence). For the CDR3, the DNA is TGTGCCTGGAGTGTATGGGGAGGTGAGCAGTTCTTC. Its protein is CAWSVWGGEQFF.

V gene TRBV10-2 combines with J gene TRBJ1-4, with D perhaps TRBD1 (5 bases). CDR1 and CDR2 (germline): WSHSY, SAAADI. Trimming shortened V by 2 bases and J by 6 bases, and 10 bases separated the two germline ends. The CDR3 sequence is 14 residues long. The CDR3 sequence: CASSETGPHEKLFF. The CDR3 region has the DNA TGCGCCAGCAGTGAGACAGGACCCCATGAAAAACTGTTTTTT.

The CDR3 DNA sequence: TGTGCCAGCCTGGCACAGGGTCTTTTCTACACCTTC. Translation gives CASLAQGLFYTF. The rearrangement joins TRBV6-1 to TRBJ1-2; the D gene is possibly TRBD1 (6 bases). Per the germline V gene, CDR1 is MNHNS and CDR2 is SASEGT. V gave up 8 bases and J gave up 10 bases, with 17 bases separating them. There are 12 residues in the CDR3.

CDR3 amino acids: CASSFQETEAFF. CDR3 nucleotide sequence: TGTGCCAGCAGCTTCCAGGAAACTGAAGCTTTCTTT. The chain couples TRBV5-4 to TRBJ1-1, with D unresolved. Germline V gene sequence: CDR1 SGHNT, CDR2 YYREEE (reference sequence). V lost 2 bases to trimming and J lost 5 bases, with 7 bases between them. The CDR3 runs 12 residues.

V usage is TRBV30 and J usage is TRBJ1-4; D is unresolved. Deletions cut 3 bases from V and 7 bases from J, with 12 bases between. The CDR3 sequence is 13 residues long. Germline V gene lookup returns CDR1 GTSNPN and CDR2 SVGIG (reference sequence). CDR3 loop: CAWSRYGGEKLFF. The CDR3 DNA reads as TGTGCCTGGAGCCGTTATGGAGGTGAAAAACTGTTTTTT. Supplemented by reference TRBV30 and TRBJ1-4, the full variable domain reads SQTIHQWPATLVQPVGSPLSLECTVEGTSNPNLYWYRQAAGRGLQLLFYSVGIGQISSEVPQNLSASRPQDRQFILSSKKLLLSDSGFYLCAWSRYGGEKLFFGSGTQLSVL.